These 31 T cell receptor beta chains came from one sample sequenced in a study of T and B cells in COVID-19 patients. TRB was amplified from about 250-500 ng of blood genomic DNA. TRB rearrangements were amplified by multiplex PCR with BIOMED2 TRB-A/B primers. Using its own MiXCR run on the multiplex PCR reads, TCRdb lists one record per CDR3 protein. The profile shows more than 7,000 distinct CDR3 sequences, 40% of them singletons. Source material: blood. Every receptor here comes from a human donor who had recovered from COVID-19.

This chain connects TRBV5-4 to TRBJ2-5; 7 bases are shared with TRBD1. The V segment lost 4 bases and the J segment 0 bases; nucleotides outside the gene matches: 12. This CDR3 spans 17 amino acids. The germline V gene has CDR1 SGHNT and CDR2 YYREEE (reference sequence). CDR3 amino acids: CASSPGGGRGYQETQYF. For the CDR3, the DNA is TGTGCCAGCAGCCCCGGAGGCGGCAGGGGGTACCAAGAGACCCAGTACTTC.

This rearrangement joins TRBV6-5 to TRBJ2-3; TRBD2 might be the D (7 bases). Germline V lookup: CDR1 MNHEY, CDR2 SVGAGI. The length of the CDR3 is 14 residues. The V end lost 6 bases, the J end lost 1 base, and 11 bases lay between the germline ends. The CDR3 sequence: CASRRGARTDTQYF. CDR3 DNA: TGTGCCAGCAGACGGGGGGCCCGCACAGATACGCAGTATTTT.

This chain uses TRBV15 with TRBJ2-6, with a weak D call TRBD1 (6 bases). The CDR3 extends over 15 amino acids. Looked up from germline, CDR1 is LNHNV and CDR2 is YYDKDF (reference sequence). Trimming pared 3 bases from V and 0 bases from J, leaving 6 bases between. The CDR3 nucleotides are TGTGCCACCAGCAGCAGGGGCTCTGGGGCCAACGTCCTGACTTTC. Translating gives CATSSRGSGANVLTF.

This chain connects TRBV19 to TRBJ1-2; unclear D gene. The CDR3 has 14 amino acids. V was shortened by 3 bases and J by 4 bases, with 12 bases between the two germline ends. Germline V gene data show CDR1 as LNHDA and CDR2 as SQIVND (reference sequence). In DNA, the CDR3 is TGTGCCAGTAGTATCTCCCGACCTACCTATGGCTACACCTTC. It specifies CASSISRPTYGYTF. The whole variable domain, filled in from reference TRBV19 and TRBJ1-2, reads DGGITQSPKYLFRKEGQNVTLSCEQNLNHDAMYWYRQDPGQGLRLIYYSQIVNDFQKGDIAEGYSVSREKKESFPLTVTSAQKNPTAFYLCASSISRPTYGYTFGSGTRLTVV.

This clonotype was detected only a few times. The V and J genes are TRBV19 and TRBJ1-4, with D possibly TRBD1 on 6 matching bases. The CDR3 has 15 residues. V dropped 3 bases and J dropped 2 bases, with 10 bases sitting between them. Germline lookup yields CDR1 LNHDA and CDR2 SQIVND (reference sequence). CDR3 nucleotides: TGTGCCAGTAGTATCCAGGGGACGACTAATGAAAAACTGTTTTTT. Translated, it gives CASSIQGTTNEKLFF.

The V call is TRBV6-2 or TRBV6-3, the J call TRBJ1-1; a possible D gene is TRBD1 (6 bases). This CDR3 region has 11 residues. Germline values: CDR1 MNHEY, CDR2 SVGEGT. Trimming took off 6 bases at V and 7 bases at J, with 9 bases between the two ends. The CDR3 protein is CASRVTGEAFF. Written as DNA, the CDR3 is TGTGCCAGCAGGGTGACAGGTGAAGCTTTCTTT.

The chain couples TRBV15 to TRBJ2-6; D remains unclear. The germline V and J ends were trimmed by 3 bases and 4 bases, with 1 base remaining between them. This CDR3 is built from 12 residues. Looked up from germline, CDR1 is LNHNV and CDR2 is YYDKDF (reference sequence). As DNA, the CDR3 is TGTGCCACCAGCAGGGGGGCCAACGTCCTGACTTTC. Protein sequence: CATSRGANVLTF.

This clonotype was detected only once. This rearrangement joins TRBV18 to TRBJ1-6, with TRBD1 matching 9 bases. V gave up 5 bases and J gave up 14 bases; unmatched junction bases: 7. The CDR3 length is 13 residues. The germline CDR1 and CDR2 sequences are KGHSH and LQKENI. CDR3: CASSTGQGFTLHF. DNA of the CDR3: TGTGCCAGCTCAACGGGACAGGGATTCACCCTCCACTTT.

The chain combines TRBV5-4 with TRBJ2-2, with 9 bases identical to TRBD1. Per germline, CDR1 SGHNT and CDR2 YYREEE (reference sequence). After removal of 3 bases from V and 1 base from J, the junction contained 1 base not matched to a gene. The length of the CDR3 is 15 residues. CDR3 coding DNA: TGTGCCAGCAGCTGGGGACAGGGGAACACCGGGGAGCTGTTTTTT. Protein: CASSWGQGNTGELFF.

Sample share makes this clonotype medium-sized. This rearrangement joins TRBV6-1 to TRBJ2-3, with TRBD2 matching over 11 bases. V trimming: 4 bases; J trimming: 4 bases; junction bases outside the gene matches: 4. The CDR3 sequence is 15 residues long. Looked up from germline, CDR1 is MNHNS and CDR2 is SASEGT. DNA for the CDR3: TGTGCCAGCAGTGTTAGCGGGGGGGCCCCAGATACGCAGTATTTT. Residues: CASSVSGGAPDTQYF.

The chain couples TRBV7-9 to TRBJ1-4; D call uncertain. Germline V gene lookup returns CDR1 SEHNR and CDR2 FQNEAQ (reference sequence). V lost 1 base and J 5 bases, leaving 11 bases between the germline ends. The CDR3 has 15 residues. The CDR3 protein is CASSLGPSSNEKLFF. The CDR3 nucleotides read TGTGCCAGCAGCTTAGGCCCTTCCTCAAATGAAAAACTGTTTTTT.

J is TRBJ1-4 and V is TRBV5-1; 7 nucleotides agree with TRBD1. CDR1 SGHRS and CDR2 YFSETQ come from the germline V gene. Germline trimming cut 0 bases from V and 4 bases from J; bases unmatched to any gene: 3. The CDR3 sequence is 15 residues long. The CDR3: CASSLGTGRNEKLFF. The CDR3 DNA sequence: TGCGCCAGCAGCTTGGGGACAGGCCGTAATGAAAAACTGTTTTTT.

The rearrangement links TRBV30 to TRBJ2-1; 9 nucleotides agree with TRBD2. The V gene end was trimmed by 5 bases and the J gene end by 0 bases; junction bases not matched to a gene: 2. The CDR3 covers 14 residues. Germline V gene sequence: CDR1 GTSNPN, CDR2 SVGIG (reference sequence). The CDR3 DNA reads TGTGCCTGGGGACTAGCGACCTCCTACAATGAGCAGTTCTTC. It yields the protein CAWGLATSYNEQFF.

V and J are TRBV11-1 and TRBJ1-2; D gene unclear. Germline CDR1 SGHAT, CDR2 FQDESV (reference sequence). Trimming removed 5 bases at V and 4 bases at J, with 14 bases between. The CDR3 has 14 residues. The CDR3 DNA reads TGTGCCAGCAGCCCAAGAGGCAGTGCCTATGGCTACACCTTC. Amino acid sequence: CASSPRGSAYGYTF.

The genes are TRBV6-2 or TRBV6-3 and TRBJ1-6, with D uncertain. Trimming removed 2 bases from V and 7 bases from J, with 6 bases in between. This CDR3 contains 13 residues. Germline CDR1 and CDR2: MNHEY and SVGEGT. The CDR3 bases are TGTGCCAGCAGTTACGATGTGAATTCACCCCTCCACTTT. It encodes CASSYDVNSPLHF.

This clonotype has just a few counts. CDR3 coding DNA: TGTGCCAGCAGCCTAGAGGATACGCAGTATTTT. This translates into CASSLEDTQYF. This chain joins TRBV7-2 and TRBJ2-3; D is uncertain. V lost 5 bases and J 6 bases, leaving 6 bases between the germline ends. Germline CDR1 SGHTA, CDR2 FQGNSA. The CDR3 length is 11 residues.

This chain uses TRBV6-5 with TRBJ2-1; D ambiguous. Germline CDR1 and CDR2: MNHEY and SVGAGI. Trimming shortened V by 5 bases and J by 9 bases, and 17 bases separated the two germline ends. The CDR3 covers 14 residues. CDR3 amino acids: CASSPLAQKGEQFF. CDR3 DNA sequence: TGTGCCAGCAGTCCTCTTGCCCAGAAGGGTGAGCAGTTCTTC.

The chain combines TRBV11-3 with TRBJ1-2; 8 bases map to TRBD1. The CDR3 is made up of 18 amino acids. The V segment lost 1 base and the J segment 4 bases; nucleotides outside the gene matches: 14. Germline V gene data show CDR1 as SGHNT and CDR2 as YENEEA. The CDR3 region has the DNA TGTGCCAGCAGCTTAGCCTCGACAGGGGCCGGGTTATTCTATGGCTACACCTTC. It is translated as CASSLASTGAGLFYGYTF.

This clonotype was picked up a small number of times. The CDR3 DNA follows: TGCAGCGTTGAGACAGGGACCACTGAAGCTTTCTTT. Its protein product is CSVETGTTEAFF. The V call is TRBV29-1, the J call TRBJ1-1, with 7 bases that match TRBD1. The CDR3 loop spans 12 amino acids. The junction had 2 bases not matched to a gene; V was cut back by 3 bases and J by 4 bases. Germline V CDR1 and CDR2: SQVTM, ANQGSEA.

The chain joins TRBV6-5 to TRBJ2-2; D possibly uses TRBD1 or TRBD2 (6 bases each). Germline values: CDR1 MNHEY, CDR2 SVGAGI. The CDR3 has 15 amino acids. Trimming shortened V by 2 bases and J by 1 base, and 8 bases separated the two germline ends. The CDR3 spells CASSYEGGNTGELFF. CDR3 bases: TGTGCCAGCAGTTACGAGGGGGGGAACACCGGGGAGCTGTTTTTT.

The rearrangement uses TRBV6-5 and TRBJ2-1; a weak D match, TRBD1 (5 bases). V dropped 2 bases and J dropped 8 bases, with 16 bases sitting between them. This CDR3 region has 15 residues. The germline CDR1 and CDR2 sequences are MNHEY and SVGAGI. CDR3 sequence: CASSYQGLLSHEQFF. The CDR3 bases are TGTGCCAGCAGTTACCAGGGCCTGTTAAGCCATGAGCAGTTCTTC.

The rearrangement uses TRBV5-4 and TRBJ1-2, with TRBD1 identical over 7 bases. The CDR3 contains 16 residues. With V trimmed by 4 bases and J by 0 bases, 9 bases remained unmatched. CDR1 and CDR2 from the germline V gene are SGHNT and YYREEE (reference sequence). In nucleotides, the CDR3 is TGTGCCAGCAGCCGGACAGGCATACGTTCTAACTATGGCTACACCTTC. Translation gives CASSRTGIRSNYGYTF.

This clonotype is medium-sized. The gene calls are TRBV11-3 and TRBJ2-3; TRBD1 or TRBD2 may be the D gene (5 bases each). Trimming cost V 5 bases and J 8 bases, with 23 bases left between them. Germline V gene lookup returns CDR1 SGHNT and CDR2 YENEEA. This CDR3 spans 16 amino acids. CDR3 sequence: CASSITIRGRTVTQYF. The CDR3 nucleotides are TGTGCCAGCAGCATTACCATTAGGGGACGAACGGTTACGCAGTATTTT.

This clonotype has only a few counts. The chain couples TRBV10-3 to TRBJ2-3; 15 positions match TRBD2. The length of the CDR3 is 17 residues. The J segment lost 1 base and the V segment lost 6 bases, leaving 5 bases of the junction unmatched. Looked up from germline, CDR1 is ENHRY and CDR2 is SYGVKD. CDR3 amino acids: CAISRTSGGAGTDTQYF. Written as DNA, the CDR3 is TGTGCCATCAGCCGGACTAGCGGGGGGGCGGGCACAGATACGCAGTATTTT.

The chain joins TRBV29-1 to TRBJ1-3; D gene uncertain. Deletions cut 5 bases from V and 2 bases from J, with 10 bases between. This CDR3 has 13 residues. Germline V lookup: CDR1 SQVTM, CDR2 ANQGSEA. Here the CDR3 reads CSVSMQAGNTIYF. The CDR3 DNA follows: TGCAGCGTTTCTATGCAGGCTGGAAACACCATATATTTT.

In its sample, this clonotype was seen a few times. The V call is TRBV6-6, the J call TRBJ1-6; D not resolved. V was trimmed by 0 bases and J by 7 bases, leaving 4 bases between them. The germline V gene encodes CDR1 MNHNY and CDR2 SVGAGI (reference sequence). This CDR3 region has 13 residues. The CDR3 region has the DNA TGTGCCAGCAGTTACTCTGCGAATTCACCCCTCCACTTT. It codes for CASSYSANSPLHF.

The chain combines TRBV5-4 with TRBJ1-3; D possibly corresponds to TRBD1 (6 bases). V was clipped by 4 bases and J by 3 bases, with 14 bases between them. Germline CDR1 is SGHNT and CDR2 is YYREEE (reference sequence). This CDR3 is built from 15 residues. The CDR3 sequence: CASSLRGAGGNTIYF. For the CDR3, the DNA is TGTGCCAGCAGCCTCCGGGGGGCAGGTGGAAACACCATATATTTT.

The V call is TRBV30, the J call TRBJ2-5; TRBD2 might be the D (7 bases). Trimming left V 2 bases short and J 5 bases short, with 15 bases between. CDR3 length: 14 amino acids. Germline V gives CDR1 GTSNPN, CDR2 SVGIG (reference sequence). In nucleotides, the CDR3 is TGTGCCTGGAGTTGGGGGGGCGTCGGGGAGACCCAGTACTTC. This translates into CAWSWGGVGETQYF.

By share, this clonotype counts as medium-sized. The V and J genes are TRBV19 and TRBJ2-5; 7 bases align to TRBD2. V lost 10 bases, J lost 4 bases, and 6 bases stayed unmatched. Looked up from germline, CDR1 is LNHDA and CDR2 is SQIVND (reference sequence). The CDR3 totals 12 residues. CDR3 residues: CATRLAGETQYF. The DNA of the CDR3 is TGTGCCACCCGACTAGCTGGAGAGACCCAGTACTTC. The full variable domain, with the rest looked up from reference TRBV19 and TRBJ2-5, is DGGITQSPKYLFRKEGQNVTLSCEQNLNHDAMYWYRQDPGQGLRLIYYSQIVNDFQKGDIAEGYSVSREKKESFPLTVTSAQKNPTAFYLCATRLAGETQYFGPGTRLLVL.

This rearrangement joins TRBV19 to TRBJ2-2; 8 nucleotides agree with TRBD1. The CDR3 runs to 14 residues. After removal of 6 bases from V and 6 bases from J, the junction contained 6 bases not matched to a gene. Germline assignment: CDR1 LNHDA and CDR2 SQIVND (reference sequence). The CDR3: CASSSGGGAGELFF. CDR3 in DNA: TGTGCCAGTAGCTCAGGGGGCGGGGCCGGGGAGCTGTTTTTT.

The chain carries TRBV6-5 and TRBJ1-6, with a tentative D call TRBD1 (5 bases). Germline loops: CDR1 MNHEY, CDR2 SVGAGI. This CDR3 region has 17 residues. The V end was cut by 0 bases, the J end by 0 bases, with 9 bases between. CDR3 nucleotide sequence: TGTGCCAGCAGTTACTCGAATGGGGGCTCCTATAATTCACCCCTCCACTTT. It is translated as CASSYSNGGSYNSPLHF.